The rows below give T cell receptor beta chains drawn from one sample of a study of blood T cell repertoires in COVID-19. Sequencing was performed with immunoSEQ multiplex PCR; in TCRdb, only in-frame clones are kept and a portion is missing. The sample contains under 200,000 clones, approximately 90% of which appear only once. Input material: PBMCs or T cells enriched from blood (not recorded which). These receptors originate from a woman aged 40 to 50 in a cohort exposed to, infected with or recovered from COVID-19 (not recorded which). CDR3s include the opening cysteine and the closing phenylalanine or tryptophan. A D gene is named only where the DNA matches it firmly. Rows give clone size only sometimes, using once, few, many, or a class for an expanded clone.

TRBJ1-1 | TRBV4-1 | once | NA | 16 | CASSQDWAGWGTEAFF | TGCGCCAGCAGCCAAGACTGGGCAGGGTGGGGAACTGAAGCTTTCTTT
TRBJ1-2 | TRBV6-4 | few | NA | 13 | CASSETGNYGYTF | TGTGCCAGCAGTGAAACAGGGAACTATGGCTACACCTTC
TRBJ2-1 | TRBV19 | once | TRBD1 | 15 | CASRTTGTGYNEQFF | TGTGCCAGTAGAACGACCGGGACAGGTTACAATGAGCAGTTCTTC
TRBJ1-2 | TRBV7-8 | NA | NA | 17 | CASSLERTESHNYGYTF | TGTGCCAGCAGCTTAGAAAGGACAGAGTCTCATAACTATGGCTACACCTTC
TRBJ1-1 | TRBV6-2/TRBV6-3 | NA | TRBD1 | 16 | CASSYPSDREDTEAFF | TGTGCCAGCAGTTATCCGAGTGACAGGGAGGACACTGAAGCTTTCTTT
TRBJ1-5 | TRBV6-5 | NA | TRBD1 | 15 | CASSYDRGHPGPQHF | TGTGCCAGCAGTTACGACAGGGGGCATCCGGGGCCCCAGCATTTT
TRBJ2-1 | TRBV7-6 | NA | NA | 17 | CASSLGVRGATGNEQFF | TGTGCCAGCAGCTTAGGGGTCCGGGGGGCTACTGGGAATGAGCAGTTCTTC
TRBJ1-1 | TRBV6-5 | many | NA | 14 | CASSYFGEDAEAFF | TGTGCCAGCAGTTACTTTGGAGAAGACGCTGAAGCTTTCTTT
TRBJ1-5 | TRBV10-2 | NA | NA | 16 | CASSERAVGPNQPQHF | TGCGCCAGCAGTGAGCGGGCAGTGGGGCCCAATCAGCCCCAGCATTTT
TRBJ2-7 | TRBV5-1 | NA | TRBD1 | 13 | CASSPRDRGEQYF | TGCGCCAGCAGCCCCCGGGACAGAGGCGAGCAGTACTTC
TRBJ2-6 | TRBV9 | NA | NA | 17 | CASSAFRGLSGANVLTF | TGTGCCAGCAGCGCTTTCAGAGGGCTCTCTGGGGCCAACGTCCTGACTTTC
TRBJ1-2 | TRBV10-2 | NA | TRBD1 | 16 | CASSESLGQGNYGYTF | TGCGCCAGCAGTGAGTCGCTAGGACAGGGAAACTATGGCTACACCTTC
TRBJ2-7 | TRBV4-2 | NA | NA | 15 | CASSQVRGGPYEQYF | TGTGCCAGCAGCCAAGTTAGGGGGGGCCCCTACGAGCAGTACTTC
TRBJ2-1 | TRBV6-5 | NA | NA | 13 | CASSPRQDNEQFF | TGTGCCAGCAGTCCCAGACAGGACAATGAGCAGTTCTTC
TRBJ2-3 | TRBV27 | NA | NA | 14 | CASSLNRGSNAQYF | TGTGCCAGCAGTCTAAACCGGGGGAGTAATGCGCAGTATTTT
TRBJ2-7 | TRBV4-1 | NA | NA | 15 | CASSQEVVDSYEQYF | TGCGCCAGCAGCCAAGAAGTCGTAGACTCCTACGAGCAGTACTTC
TRBJ2-1 | TRBV10-1 | NA | NA | 16 | CASSMKQLSSYNEQFF | TGCGCCAGCAGTATGAAACAGCTAAGCTCCTACAATGAGCAGTTCTTC
TRBJ1-5 | TRBV27 | few | NA | 15 | CASSFRGNSNQPQHF | TGTGCCAGCAGTTTTCGGGGGAATAGCAATCAGCCCCAGCATTTT
TRBJ1-5 | TRBV11-2 | NA | NA | 13 | CASSLDSNQPQHF | TGTGCCAGCAGCTTAGATTCGAATCAGCCCCAGCATTTT
TRBJ2-1 | TRBV14 | NA | NA | 16 | CASSQVRGQDYNEQFF | TGTGCCAGCAGCCAAGTAAGAGGCCAAGACTACAATGAGCAGTTCTTC
TRBJ2-1 | TRBV11-2 | NA | TRBD2 | 17 | CASSSTRGGGSYNEQFF | TGTGCCAGCAGCTCCACACGCGGGGGTGGCTCCTACAATGAGCAGTTCTTC
TRBJ1-2 | TRBV5-8 | NA | TRBD1 | 16 | CASRTENRGGDYGYTF | TGTGCCAGCAGGACCGAAAACAGGGGGGGTGACTATGGCTACACCTTC
TRBJ2-7 | TRBV2 | NA | NA | 12 | CASSGGGYEQYF | TGTGCCAGCAGTGGGGGCGGCTACGAGCAGTACTTC
TRBJ2-1 | TRBV9 | NA | TRBD1 | 17 | CASSVEGTGRTYNEQFF | TGTGCCAGCAGCGTAGAAGGGACAGGGAGGACCTACAATGAGCAGTTCTTC
TRBJ1-1 | TRBV6-1 | NA | NA | 14 | CASSEIHRGNEAFF | TGTGCCAGCAGTGAAATCCATAGAGGAAATGAAGCTTTCTTT
TRBJ2-5 | TRBV9 | NA | TRBD2 | 16 | CASSTGTSGFGETQYF | TGTGCCAGCAGCACCGGGACTAGCGGGTTCGGGGAGACCCAGTACTTC
TRBJ2-7 | TRBV5-1 | few | TRBD1 | 13 | CASSWATGREQYF | TGCGCCAGCAGCTGGGCGACAGGGCGGGAGCAGTACTTC
TRBJ2-7 | TRBV3-1/TRBV3-2 | NA | NA | 13 | CASSQGSPYEQYF | TGTGCCAGCAGCCAAGGGAGTCCCTACGAGCAGTACTTC
TRBJ2-1 | TRBV6-6 | NA | TRBD1 | 15 | CASRDQGAFYNEQFF | TGTGCCAGCAGGGATCAGGGGGCCTTCTACAATGAGCAGTTCTTC
TRBJ1-1 | TRBV5-5 | once | NA | 15 | CASSLRGRGNTEAFF | TGTGCCAGCAGCTTGCGAGGCAGGGGGAACACTGAAGCTTTCTTT
TRBJ1-1 | TRBV6-2/TRBV6-3 | NA | NA | 14 | CASSSTGRGTEAFF | TGTGCCAGCAGTTCGACCGGCAGGGGCACTGAAGCTTTCTTT
TRBJ2-2 | TRBV24-1 | NA | TRBD1 | 16 | CATSDLDRGSAGELFF | TGTGCCACCAGTGATTTAGACAGGGGTTCCGCCGGGGAGCTGTTTTTT
TRBJ2-7 | TRBV10-1 | NA | TRBD2 | 20 | CASSDRRTGTSGTLSYEQYF | TGCGCCAGCAGTGATCGCCGGACTGGGACTAGCGGGACTCTATCCTACGAGCAGTACTTC
TRBJ1-2 | TRBV29-1 | NA | TRBD1 | 13 | CSVSDRGMLGYTF | TGCAGCGTTTCGGACAGGGGGATGTTAGGCTACACCTTC
TRBJ1-5 | TRBV2 | NA | TRBD1 | 14 | CASSGDSSNQPQHF | TGTGCCAGCAGTGGGGACAGTAGCAATCAGCCCCAGCATTTT
TRBJ2-4 | TRBV19 | once | NA | 15 | CASSTGQLAKNIQYF | TGTGCCAGTAGTACAGGACAGCTAGCCAAAAACATTCAGTACTTC
TRBJ2-3 | TRBV19 | NA | NA | 17 | CASSITHGRESADTQYF | TGTGCCAGTAGTATCACTCACGGCAGGGAAAGTGCAGATACGCAGTATTTT
TRBJ2-1 | TRBV6-7 | NA | TRBD2 | 16 | CASSYAYPGTSNEQFF | TGTGCCAGCAGTTACGCCTATCCGGGGACTAGTAATGAGCAGTTCTTC
TRBJ2-7 | TRBV11-3 | NA | TRBD2 | 19 | CASSVAGTSGRRSSYEQYF | TGTGCCAGCAGCGTAGCCGGGACTAGCGGGAGAAGGAGCTCCTACGAGCAGTACTTC
TRBJ2-7 | TRBV3-1/TRBV3-2 | NA | NA | 16 | CASSQDQNSISYEQYF | TGTGCCAGCAGCCAAGATCAAAACTCAATTTCATACGAGCAGTACTTC
TRBJ2-1 | TRBV24-1 | NA | NA | 12 | CATSDFRGEQFF | TGTGCCACCAGTGATTTTCGGGGTGAGCAGTTCTTC
TRBJ1-3 | TRBV6-1 | NA | TRBD1 | 16 | CASSVNYRGAGNTIYF | TGTGCCAGCAGTGTTAACTACAGGGGCGCTGGAAACACCATATATTTT
TRBJ2-5 | TRBV4-2 | once | TRBD2 | 17 | CASSQLFSGSGQETQYF | TGTGCCAGCAGCCAACTCTTTAGCGGGAGCGGGCAAGAGACCCAGTACTTC
TRBJ2-1 | TRBV29-1 | NA | NA | 12 | CSVARDYNEQFF | TGCAGCGTTGCCAGGGACTACAATGAGCAGTTCTTC
TRBJ1-1 | TRBV12-5 | NA | NA | 14 | CASGFGGPDTEAFF | TGTGCTAGTGGTTTCGGGGGGCCTGACACTGAAGCTTTCTTT
TRBJ1-5 | TRBV19 | few | NA | 14 | CASRGRGLNQPQHF | TGTGCCAGTAGGGGAAGAGGGCTCAATCAGCCCCAGCATTTT
TRBJ1-1 | TRBV4-1 | NA | TRBD1 | 16 | CASSPGTGVLHTEAFF | TGCGCCAGCAGCCCGGGGACAGGGGTTTTACACACTGAAGCTTTCTTT
TRBJ2-1 | TRBV9 | NA | TRBD2 | 17 | CASSRRGSGGMLGEQFF | TGTGCCAGCAGCCGTCGGGGTAGCGGGGGAATGTTGGGTGAGCAGTTCTTC
TRBJ2-5 | TRBV27 | NA | TRBD2 | 15 | CASSLTSGGWGTQYF | TGTGCCAGCAGTTTGACTAGCGGGGGCTGGGGGACCCAGTACTTC
TRBJ1-4 | TRBV25-1 | NA | NA | 16 | CASSAPDRRPNEKLFF | TGTGCCAGCAGTGCCCCCGACAGGCGCCCAAATGAAAAACTGTTTTTT
TRBJ1-2 | TRBV5-8 | NA | NA | 15 | CASSLGGRTVDGYTF | TGTGCCAGCAGCTTGGGTGGCAGAACCGTGGATGGCTACACCTTC